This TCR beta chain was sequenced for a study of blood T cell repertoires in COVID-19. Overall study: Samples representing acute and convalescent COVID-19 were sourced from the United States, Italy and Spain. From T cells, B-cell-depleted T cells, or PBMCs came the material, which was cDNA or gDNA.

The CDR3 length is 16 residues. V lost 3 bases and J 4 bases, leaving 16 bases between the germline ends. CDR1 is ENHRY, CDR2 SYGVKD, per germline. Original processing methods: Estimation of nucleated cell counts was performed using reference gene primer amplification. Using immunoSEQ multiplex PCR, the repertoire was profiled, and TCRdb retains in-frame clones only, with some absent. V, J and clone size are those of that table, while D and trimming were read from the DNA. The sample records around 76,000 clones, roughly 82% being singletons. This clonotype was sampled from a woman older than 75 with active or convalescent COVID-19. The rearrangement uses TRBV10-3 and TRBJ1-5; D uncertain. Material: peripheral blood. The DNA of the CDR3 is TGTGCCATCAGTGACCGTGAGACGGGGAATAATCAGCCCCAGCATTTT. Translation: CAISDRETGNNQPQHF.